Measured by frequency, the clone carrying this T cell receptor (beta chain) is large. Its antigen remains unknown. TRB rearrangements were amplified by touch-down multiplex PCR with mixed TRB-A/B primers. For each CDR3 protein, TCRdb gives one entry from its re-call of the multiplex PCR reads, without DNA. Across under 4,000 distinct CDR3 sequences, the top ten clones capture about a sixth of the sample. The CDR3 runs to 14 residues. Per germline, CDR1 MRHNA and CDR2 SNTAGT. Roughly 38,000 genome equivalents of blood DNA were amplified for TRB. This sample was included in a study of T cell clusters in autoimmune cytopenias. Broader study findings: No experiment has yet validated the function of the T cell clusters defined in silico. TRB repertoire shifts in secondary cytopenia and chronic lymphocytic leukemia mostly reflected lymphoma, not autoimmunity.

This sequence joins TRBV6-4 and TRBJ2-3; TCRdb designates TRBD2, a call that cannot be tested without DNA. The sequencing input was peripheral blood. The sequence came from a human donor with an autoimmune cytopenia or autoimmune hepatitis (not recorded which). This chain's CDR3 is CASSESGGADTQYF.